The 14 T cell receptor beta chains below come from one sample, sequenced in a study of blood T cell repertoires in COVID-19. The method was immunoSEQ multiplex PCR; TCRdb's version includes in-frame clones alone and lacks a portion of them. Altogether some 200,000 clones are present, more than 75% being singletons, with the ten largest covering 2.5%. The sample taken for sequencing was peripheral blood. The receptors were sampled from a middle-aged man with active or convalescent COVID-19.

The CDR3 DNA is TGTGCCAGCAGCTCGGAGGGACAGGGTAACTATGGCTACACCTTC. This encodes CASSSEGQGNYGYTF. The V gene is TRBV5-6, the J gene TRBJ1-2; 9 bases are shared with TRBD1. The germline V gene has CDR1 SGHDT and CDR2 YYEEEE. Trimming cost V 3 bases and J 1 base; bases outside gene matches: 4. The CDR3 is 15 residues long.

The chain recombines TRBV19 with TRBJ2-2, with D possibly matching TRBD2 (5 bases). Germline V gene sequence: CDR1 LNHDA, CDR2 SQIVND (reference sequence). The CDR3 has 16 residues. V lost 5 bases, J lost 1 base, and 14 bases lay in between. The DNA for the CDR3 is TGTGCCAGTAGTCCCAGGAGGCCAGAGAACACCGGGGAGCTGTTTTTT. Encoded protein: CASSPRRPENTGELFF.

The CDR3 loop reads CASRSRLAVPSEQFF. The CDR3 DNA reads as TGTGCCAGCAGAAGCCGACTAGCGGTTCCGAGTGAGCAGTTCTTC. The chain is built from TRBV6-5 and TRBJ2-1, with TRBD2 matching 9 bases. The CDR3 runs to 15 residues. J was trimmed by 9 bases and V by 6 bases; bases with no gene match: 12. The V gene's germline CDR1 is MNHEY and CDR2 SVGAGI.

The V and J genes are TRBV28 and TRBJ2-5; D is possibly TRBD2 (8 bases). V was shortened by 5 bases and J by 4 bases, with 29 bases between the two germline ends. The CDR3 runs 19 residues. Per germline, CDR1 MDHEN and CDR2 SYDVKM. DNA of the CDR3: TGTGCCAGCAGTCCCCACCCGGCCTCGGGGGGGCAGGGGGGAGAGACCCAGTACTTC. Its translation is CASSPHPASGGQGGETQYF.

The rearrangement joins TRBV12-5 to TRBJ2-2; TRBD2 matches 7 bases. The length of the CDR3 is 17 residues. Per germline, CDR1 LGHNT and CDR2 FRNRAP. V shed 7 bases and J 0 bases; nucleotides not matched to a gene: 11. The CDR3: CASVTPSRGANTGELFF. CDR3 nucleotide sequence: TGTGCTAGTGTAACCCCGTCTCGGGGGGCGAACACCGGGGAGCTGTTTTTT.

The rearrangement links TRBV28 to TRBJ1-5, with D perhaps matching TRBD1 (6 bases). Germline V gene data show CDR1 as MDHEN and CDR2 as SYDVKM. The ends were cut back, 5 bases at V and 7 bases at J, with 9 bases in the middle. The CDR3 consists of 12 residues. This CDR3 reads CASSPGEQPQHF. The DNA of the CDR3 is TGTGCCAGCAGTCCAGGGGAACAGCCCCAGCATTTT. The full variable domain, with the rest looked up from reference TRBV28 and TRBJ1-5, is DVKVTQSSRYLVKRTGEKVFLECVQDMDHENMFWYRQDPGLGLRLIYFSYDVKMKEKGDIPEGYSVSREKKERFSLILESASTNQTSMYLCASSPGEQPQHFGDGTRLSIL.

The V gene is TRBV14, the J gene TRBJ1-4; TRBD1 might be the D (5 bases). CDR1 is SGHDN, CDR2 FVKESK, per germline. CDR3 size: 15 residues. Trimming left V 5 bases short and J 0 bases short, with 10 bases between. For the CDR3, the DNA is TGTGCCAGCAGCAGACAGCCCACAACTAATGAAAAACTGTTTTTT. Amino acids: CASSRQPTTNEKLFF.

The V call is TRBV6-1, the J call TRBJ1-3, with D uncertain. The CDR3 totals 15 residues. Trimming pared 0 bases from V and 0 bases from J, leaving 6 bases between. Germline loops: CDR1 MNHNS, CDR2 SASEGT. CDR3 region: CASSEAGSSGNTIYF. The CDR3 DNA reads TGTGCCAGCAGTGAAGCGGGGAGCTCTGGAAACACCATATATTTT.

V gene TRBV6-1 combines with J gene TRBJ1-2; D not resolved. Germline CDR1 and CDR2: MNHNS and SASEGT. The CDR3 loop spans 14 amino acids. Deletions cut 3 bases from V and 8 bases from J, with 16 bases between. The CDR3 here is CASSEQVRWRGYTF. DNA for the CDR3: TGTGCCAGCAGTGAGCAAGTCAGGTGGAGGGGCTACACCTTC.

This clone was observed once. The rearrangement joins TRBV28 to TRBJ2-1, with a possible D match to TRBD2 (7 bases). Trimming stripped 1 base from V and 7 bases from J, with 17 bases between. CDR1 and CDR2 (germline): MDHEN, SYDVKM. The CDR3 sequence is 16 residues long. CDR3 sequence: CASSLSPGGVGNEQFF. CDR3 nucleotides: TGTGCCAGCAGTTTATCTCCGGGGGGCGTAGGGAATGAGCAGTTCTTC.

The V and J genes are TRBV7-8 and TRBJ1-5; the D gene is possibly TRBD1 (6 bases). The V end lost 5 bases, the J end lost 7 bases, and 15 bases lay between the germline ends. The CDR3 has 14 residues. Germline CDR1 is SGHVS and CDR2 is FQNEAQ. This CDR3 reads CASSPQGSWQPQHF. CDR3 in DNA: TGTGCCAGCAGCCCCCAGGGGAGTTGGCAGCCCCAGCATTTT.

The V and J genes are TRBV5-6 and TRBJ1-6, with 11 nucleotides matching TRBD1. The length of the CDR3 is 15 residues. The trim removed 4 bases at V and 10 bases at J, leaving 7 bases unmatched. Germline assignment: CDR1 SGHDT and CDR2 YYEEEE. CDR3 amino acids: CASSIGTGGGSPLHF. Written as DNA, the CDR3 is TGTGCCAGCAGCATTGGGACAGGGGGAGGGTCACCCCTCCACTTT. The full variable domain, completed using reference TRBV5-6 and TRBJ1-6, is DAGVTQSPTHLIKTRGQQVTLRCSPKSGHDTVSWYQQALGQGPQFIFQYYEEEERQRGNFPDRFSGHQFPNYSSELNVNALLLGDSALYLCASSIGTGGGSPLHFGNGTRLTVT.

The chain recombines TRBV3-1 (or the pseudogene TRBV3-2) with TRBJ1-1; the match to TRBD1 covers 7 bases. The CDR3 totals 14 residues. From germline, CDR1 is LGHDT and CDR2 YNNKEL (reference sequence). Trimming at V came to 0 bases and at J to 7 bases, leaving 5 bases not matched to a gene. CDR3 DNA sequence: TGTGCCAGCAGCCAAGAAGGACAGGCTATTGAAGCTTTCTTT. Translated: CASSQEGQAIEAFF.

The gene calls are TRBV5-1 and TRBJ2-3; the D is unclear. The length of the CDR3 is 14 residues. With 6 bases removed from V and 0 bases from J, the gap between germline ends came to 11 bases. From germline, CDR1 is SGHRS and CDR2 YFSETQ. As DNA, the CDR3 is TGCGCCAGCACCAGACACACTAGCACAGATACGCAGTATTTT. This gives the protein CASTRHTSTDTQYF.